The entry below describes one T cell receptor (beta chain). What it binds is unknown. This sample is drawn from a study of blood T cells in healthy people across ages. Overall study results and limits: Older age coincided with a roughly linear decline in TCR beta diversity per million T cells. Among long-lived donors, naive CD4+ cells were more numerous and diversity higher than in aged donors.

Then a second PCR, running about 6 to 12 cycles, was carried out with a sample-barcoded 5' primer and a J-beta primer mix. TCRdb analysed the 5' RACE reads with MiXCR anew, one entry per CDR3 protein. The data hold approximately 780,000 distinct CDR3 sequences, with under 30% observed a single time. The V and J ends lost 5 bases and 4 bases respectively, with 20 bases between them. From germline, CDR1 is MGHDK and CDR2 SYGVNS. The CDR3 consists of 16 residues. These data are also associated with another study on T cells of mothers and their children.

V is TRBV25-1 and J is TRBJ2-5; unclear D gene. Sequencing was done on a sample of blood. This receptor was obtained from a boy between 10 and 17 years old in good health. The CDR3 here is CASSRSPTPWRETQYF. CDR3 DNA: TGTGCCAGCAGTCGGTCACCGACCCCATGGAGAGAGACCCAGTACTTC.